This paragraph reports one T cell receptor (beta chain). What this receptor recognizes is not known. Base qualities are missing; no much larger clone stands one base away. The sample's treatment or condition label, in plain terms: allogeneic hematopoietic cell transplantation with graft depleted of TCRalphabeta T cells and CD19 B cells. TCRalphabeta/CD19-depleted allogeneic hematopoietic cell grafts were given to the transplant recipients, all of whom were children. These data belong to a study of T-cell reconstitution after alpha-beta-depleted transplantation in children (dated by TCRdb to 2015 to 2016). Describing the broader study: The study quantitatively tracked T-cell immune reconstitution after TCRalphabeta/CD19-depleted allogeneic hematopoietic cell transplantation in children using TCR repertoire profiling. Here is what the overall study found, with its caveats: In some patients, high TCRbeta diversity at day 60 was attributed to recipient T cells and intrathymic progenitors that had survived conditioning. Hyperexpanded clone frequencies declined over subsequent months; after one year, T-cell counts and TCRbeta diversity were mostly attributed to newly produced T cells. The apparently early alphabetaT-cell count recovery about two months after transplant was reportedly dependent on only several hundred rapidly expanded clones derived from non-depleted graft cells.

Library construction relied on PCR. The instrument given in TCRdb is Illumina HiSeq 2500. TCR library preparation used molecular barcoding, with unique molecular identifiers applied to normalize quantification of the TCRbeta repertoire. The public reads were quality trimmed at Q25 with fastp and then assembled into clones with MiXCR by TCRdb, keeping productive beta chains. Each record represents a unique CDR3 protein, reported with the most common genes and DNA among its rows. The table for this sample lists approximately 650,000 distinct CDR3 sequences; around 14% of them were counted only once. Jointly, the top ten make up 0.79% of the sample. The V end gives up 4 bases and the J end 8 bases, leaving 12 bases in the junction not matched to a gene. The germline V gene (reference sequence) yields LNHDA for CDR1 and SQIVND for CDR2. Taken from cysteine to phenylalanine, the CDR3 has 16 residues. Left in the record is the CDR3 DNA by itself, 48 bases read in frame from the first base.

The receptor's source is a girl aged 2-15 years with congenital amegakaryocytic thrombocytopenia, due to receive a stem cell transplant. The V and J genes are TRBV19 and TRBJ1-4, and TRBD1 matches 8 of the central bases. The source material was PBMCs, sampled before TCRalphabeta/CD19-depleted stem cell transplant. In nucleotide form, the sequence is TGTGCCAGTAGTAGGGGCAGGGGGCGCCTTCCGGAAAAACTGTTTTTT. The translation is CASSRGRGRLPEKLFF.